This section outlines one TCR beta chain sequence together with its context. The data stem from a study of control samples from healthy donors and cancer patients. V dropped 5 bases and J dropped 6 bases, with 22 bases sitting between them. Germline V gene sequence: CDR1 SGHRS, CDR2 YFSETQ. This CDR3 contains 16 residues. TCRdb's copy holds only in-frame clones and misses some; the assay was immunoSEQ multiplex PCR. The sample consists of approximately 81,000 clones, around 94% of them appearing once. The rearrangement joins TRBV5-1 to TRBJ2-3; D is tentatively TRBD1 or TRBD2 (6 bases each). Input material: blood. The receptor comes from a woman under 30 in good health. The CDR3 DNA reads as TGCGCCAGCAGGGGTGCGGGGCAGGGGTCAAAGGATACGCAGTATTTT. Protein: CASRGAGQGSKDTQYF.